This T cell receptor (beta chain) appears in the sequencing data of a study of T-cell reconstitution after alpha-beta-depleted transplantation in children. In germline, CDR1 is SGHAT, CDR2 FQNNGV. Trimming removed 3 bases from V and 0 bases from J, with 9 bases in between. The CDR3 has 15 residues. General study findings and limits: At around two months after transplant, the alpha-beta T cells were reportedly derived from several hundred expanded clones that came from non-depleted graft cells. Some patients' high day-60 TCRbeta diversity was attributed to recipient cells surviving conditioning.

This clonotype has a count of ten or more. The antigen is unknown. Unique molecular identifiers were used to barcode this TCRbeta library. Each CDR3 protein is one row after TCRdb ran MiXCR on the PCR reads. In the table there are roughly 5,900 distinct CDR3 sequences, 15% to 18% of which are singletons. This TCR was recovered from a patient aged 2-10 years who had a stem cell transplant for inherited bone marrow failure, so the T cells may come from the graft donor. The sample in question was PBMCs, mostly from graft donor cells, obtained 180 days after TCRalphabeta/CD19-depleted stem cell transplant. The rearrangement joins TRBV11-2 to TRBJ2-1; tentatively, D is TRBD2 (5 bases). The CDR3 here is CASSFWESSYNEQFF. CDR3 bases: TGTGCCAGCAGCTTTTGGGAGAGCTCCTACAATGAGCAGTTCTTC.